This entry describes one T cell receptor beta chain. Its specificity is not known. This entry belongs to a study of cytomegalovirus exposure and HLA in healthy donors. Broader study findings: As confirmed in vitro, a few CMV-associated chains were specific for CMV antigens. TCR beta sequences reportedly predicted most subjects' HLA-A and HLA-B alleles accurately.

With 4 bases removed from V and 5 bases from J, the gap between germline ends came to 14 bases. The CDR3 contains 14 residues. CDR1 is SGHVS, CDR2 FQNEAQ, per germline. PCR employed 60 Vbeta and 13 Jbeta primers. TCRdb's table, derived via immunoSEQ multiplex PCR, lists solely in-frame clones and lacks some. The sample consists of a few hundred thousand clones, roughly four fifths of them appearing once. The sequence derives from a girl aged 10 to 17 in good health and CMV-seronegative. Sequenced sample: PBMCs. The chain recombines TRBV7-8 with TRBJ1-1; TRBD1 is a possible D gene (6 bases). This chain's CDR3 is CASSSKPGETEAFF. DNA of the CDR3: TGTGCCAGCAGCTCAAAACCAGGGGAGACTGAAGCTTTCTTT.